Listed below are T cell receptor beta chains from one sample, sequenced in a study of shared clonotypes between healthy human individuals. The assay was immunoSEQ multiplex PCR, and TCRdb's table has in-frame clones only and misses some. The data contain about 2.4 million clones, under 95% of them singletons. Specimen: naive CD4+ T cells from PBMCs. The receptors were sampled from a man aged 18 to 30 in good health. Some clones in this sample may be carry-over from other donors' samples. Each CDR3 is given with its conserved first and last residue. D genes are given only for firm matches. Expanded clones are given a class, and other clones once, few, many or no size at all.

d_call j_call v_call clone_size cdr3_nt cdr3_aa
TRBD2 TRBJ2-1 TRBV7-9 NA TGTGCCAGCAGCCTAGCGGGGGGGCTGCGGGGCTACAATGAGCAGTTCTTC CASSLAGGLRGYNEQFF
TRBD2 TRBJ2-3 TRBV7-2 NA TGTGCCAGCAGACGGACTAGCGGGGCCACCTCTTACACAGATACGCAGTATTTT CASRRTSGATSYTDTQYF
TRBD1 TRBJ1-5 TRBV19 NA TGTGCCAGTAGCGACAGGGATGGGAGCAATCAGCCCCAGCATTTT CASSDRDGSNQPQHF
NA TRBJ2-2 TRBV7-2 NA TGTGCCAGCAGCCCCTCGGGGCGGCTATACACCGGGGAGCTGTTTTTT CASSPSGRLYTGELFF
TRBD2 TRBJ2-7 TRBV28 NA TGTGCCAGCAGCCCCCCCGGGACTACCTCCTACGAGCAGTACTTC CASSPPGTTSYEQYF
NA TRBJ1-5 TRBV6-5 NA TGTGCCAGCAGTTACTCGCCCAGGGGTGGCAATCAGCCCCAGCATTTT CASSYSPRGGNQPQHF
NA TRBJ1-1 TRBV29-1 NA TGCAGCGTTGACCCAGGGTTGGTCACTGAAGCTTTCTTT CSVDPGLVTEAFF
TRBD1 TRBJ2-7 TRBV9 NA TGTGCCAGCAGCGAGGCCGGGACAGGGAGACTCTACGAGCAGTACTTC CASSEAGTGRLYEQYF
NA TRBJ2-1 TRBV11-2 NA TGTGCCAGCAGGGGGTCGGCTTACAATGAGCAGTTCTTC CASRGSAYNEQFF
NA TRBJ1-2 TRBV7-9 few TGTGCCAGCAGCCCCCGGACGGGGAACTATGGCTACACCTTC CASSPRTGNYGYTF
TRBD2 TRBJ2-7 TRBV29-1 NA TGCAGCGTTAAAAAGGGGACTAGCGGATCCTACGAGCAGTACTTC CSVKKGTSGSYEQYF
NA TRBJ1-1 TRBV28 NA TGTGCCATCCTATCCGGGGGGGAGGGGGACACTGAAGCTTTCTTT CAILSGGEGDTEAFF
NA TRBJ2-7 TRBV29-1 NA TGCAGCGTTGAATGGGGCAGCCACGAGCAGTACTTC CSVEWGSHEQYF
TRBD2 TRBJ2-5 TRBV6-6 NA TGTGCCAGCAGACGCGGGAGGCAAGAGACCCAGTACTTC CASRRGRQETQYF
TRBD1 TRBJ2-7 TRBV11-2 NA TGTGCCAGCAGCCCCGGACAGGGCAGGTACGAGCAGTACTTC CASSPGQGRYEQYF